These 23 T cell receptor beta chains came from one sample sequenced in a study of blood T cell repertoires in COVID-19. Assay: immunoSEQ multiplex PCR; the TCRdb copy retains only in-frame clones and omits some. The sample yields some 390,000 clones, about 88% seen once. Sequencing used peripheral blood. These receptors were collected from a woman in her thirties or forties with COVID-19, enrolled during active disease.

The rearrangement links TRBV4-2 to TRBJ2-5; TRBD2 aligns across 7 bases. Germline assignment: CDR1 LGHNA and CDR2 YNFKEQ. V dropped 1 base and J dropped 1; count of bases not matched to a gene: 9. This CDR3 is 17 amino acids long. CDR3 DNA sequence: TGTGCCAGCAGCCAAGGGGCTTTTAGCGGGCCCCAAGAGACCCAGTACTTC. It is translated as CASSQGAFSGPQETQYF.

This clone came up a few times. This chain connects TRBV12-3 or TRBV12-4 to TRBJ1-5; a weak D match, TRBD1 (5 bases). This CDR3 is built from 13 residues. The germline V and J ends were trimmed by 6 bases and 5 bases, with 11 bases remaining between them. In DNA, the CDR3 is TGTGCCAGCAGGCAAGGGGCGGATCAGCCCCAGCATTTT. It is translated as CASRQGADQPQHF.

The CDR3: CASSPEERLGNEQFF. In DNA, the CDR3 is TGCGCCAGCAGCCCAGAGGAACGTTTAGGCAATGAGCAGTTCTTC. This sequence joins TRBV5-1 and TRBJ2-1; D is unclear. V dropped 4 bases and J dropped 6 bases, with 17 bases sitting between them. This CDR3 is 15 amino acids long. Germline V CDR1 and CDR2: SGHRS, YFSETQ.

The rearrangement links TRBV4-3 to TRBJ2-7; TRBD2 aligns across 9 bases. Trimming removed 0 bases from V and 4 bases from J; junction bases left unmatched: 4. The CDR3 runs to 15 residues. Germline V CDR1 and CDR2: LGHNA, YSLEER. This CDR3 reads CASSQERAGGYEQYF. CDR3 nucleotide sequence: TGCGCCAGCAGCCAAGAACGTGCGGGAGGGTACGAGCAGTACTTC.

The rearrangement joins TRBV18 to TRBJ2-7; 8 positions match TRBD1. Germline assignment: CDR1 KGHSH and CDR2 LQKENI. There are 15 residues in the CDR3. Unmatched junction bases numbered 8, after V lost 6 bases and J lost 1 base. Here the CDR3 reads CASSRDRSSSYEQYF. In DNA form, the CDR3 reads TGTGCCAGCTCGCGGGACAGGTCCTCTTCCTACGAGCAGTACTTC.

CDR3 region: CASSQTRDRVTGYTF. CDR3 DNA: TGTGCCAGCAGCCAGACCCGGGACAGGGTGACGGGCTACACCTTC. The chain couples TRBV7-2 to TRBJ1-2; 9 nucleotides align to TRBD1. This CDR3 comprises 15 residues. With V trimmed by 5 bases and J by 8 bases, 12 bases remained unmatched. Germline lookup yields CDR1 SGHTA and CDR2 FQGNSA.

The V and J genes are TRBV29-1 and TRBJ2-7, with TRBD1 identical over 9 bases. V was pared by 1 base and J by 5 bases, with 9 bases of the junction left unmatched. The CDR3 spans 15 residues. In germline, CDR1 is SQVTM, CDR2 ANQGSEA. The chain's CDR3 is CSVEGDREDKDEQYF. The CDR3, as DNA: TGCAGCGTTGAAGGGGACAGGGAAGATAAAGACGAGCAGTACTTC.

This chain links TRBV25-1 with TRBJ2-5; TRBD2 matches at 7 bases. The V and J ends lost 7 bases and 4 bases, in that order; junction bases with no gene match: 9. This CDR3 spans 14 amino acids. The germline CDR1 and CDR2 sequences are MGHDK and SYGVNS. The CDR3 region is CASTAGGKIETQYF. CDR3 nucleotides: TGTGCCAGCACTGCCGGGGGGAAGATAGAGACCCAGTACTTC.

CDR3 loop: CASSQDPGGDEKLFF. The CDR3, as DNA: TGTGCCAGCAGCCAAGATCCCGGGGGAGACGAAAAACTGTTTTTT. The rearrangement joins TRBV4-2 to TRBJ1-4, with D perhaps TRBD1 (5 bases). With 0 bases removed from V and 8 bases from J, the gap between germline ends came to 13 bases. Germline assignment: CDR1 LGHNA and CDR2 YNFKEQ. The CDR3 runs 15 residues.

The chain employs TRBV28 and TRBJ2-3, with 9 bases fitting TRBD1. The V gene end was trimmed by 5 bases and the J gene end by 6 bases; junction bases not matched to a gene: 9. CDR1 is MDHEN and CDR2 is SYDVKM in the germline V gene. There are 15 residues in the CDR3. In nucleotides, the CDR3 is TGTGCCAGCAGTCCATCGGGACAGGGCTGGGATACGCAGTATTTT. This gives the protein CASSPSGQGWDTQYF.

The V call is TRBV7-3, the J call TRBJ1-2; 7 nucleotides match TRBD1. The CDR3 contains 13 residues. J was trimmed by 8 bases and V by 2 bases; bases with no gene match: 5. CDR1 SGHTA and CDR2 FQGTGA come from the germline V gene. CDR3 nucleotides: TGTGCCAGCAGCTTATCAGGACAGGACGGCTACACCTTC. It yields the protein CASSLSGQDGYTF.

The J gene is TRBJ1-5, the V gene TRBV19; D unclear. This CDR3 comprises 15 residues. V was clipped by 2 bases and J by 1 base, with 9 bases between them. Germline V gives CDR1 LNHDA, CDR2 SQIVND (reference sequence). CDR3 nucleotides: TGTGCCAGTAGTATAAGCGGCCAGAGCAATCAGCCCCAGCATTTT. As protein: CASSISGQSNQPQHF.

The J gene is TRBJ2-7, the V gene TRBV28; 10 positions match TRBD1. Germline-derived CDR1 and CDR2 are MDHEN and SYDVKM. The trim removed 11 bases at V and 2 bases at J, leaving 3 bases unmatched. This CDR3 region has 12 residues. The CDR3 DNA reads TGTGCCTGGGGACAGGGGCCCTACGAGCAGTACTTC. Protein: CAWGQGPYEQYF.

The chain carries TRBV5-1 and TRBJ2-3; D perhaps matches TRBD2 (6 bases). Germline loops: CDR1 SGHRS, CDR2 YFSETQ. Trimming shortened V by 1 base and J by 3 bases, and 12 bases separated the two germline ends. The CDR3 extends over 15 amino acids. This chain's CDR3 is CASSLSTSSTDTQYF. In DNA form, the CDR3 reads TGCGCCAGCAGCTTGAGTACTAGCAGTACAGATACGCAGTATTTT.

The rearrangement uses TRBV18 and TRBJ1-3; TRBD1 is a possible D gene (5 bases). Between the trimmed V and J ends, which lost 2 bases and 3 bases, there was a span of 14 bases. Looked up from germline, CDR1 is KGHSH and CDR2 is LQKENI. This CDR3 region has 16 residues. The CDR3 nucleotides are TGTGCCAGCTCACCAATTAGTACAGGTGGTGGAAACACCATATATTTT. Protein sequence: CASSPISTGGGNTIYF.

The chain is built from TRBV7-9 and TRBJ1-1; 8 nucleotides align to TRBD1. There are 14 residues in the CDR3. Germline trimming cut 6 bases from V and 3 bases from J; bases unmatched to any gene: 6. CDR1 is SEHNR, CDR2 FQNEAQ, per germline (reference sequence). The CDR3 reads CASRDGQGDTEAFF. CDR3 bases: TGTGCCAGCAGGGACGGACAGGGCGACACTGAAGCTTTCTTT.

The rearrangement joins TRBV28 to TRBJ2-5; possibly TRBD2 for D (5 bases). CDR3 length equals 12 residues. V was shortened by 7 bases and J by 5 bases, with 11 bases between the two germline ends. From germline, CDR1 is MDHEN and CDR2 SYDVKM. The CDR3 region has the DNA TGTGCCAGCACCCCGGGATGGGAGACCCAGTACTTC. Translated, it gives CASTPGWETQYF.

On this clone itself: This sample also contains other DNA sequences that code for the same CDR3. The chain joins TRBV5-1 to TRBJ2-3; D unresolved. V was pared by 0 bases and J by 0 bases, with 5 bases between. The CDR3 contains 14 residues. Germline assignment: CDR1 SGHRS and CDR2 YFSETQ. The chain's CDR3 is CASSLDGSTDTQYF. The CDR3 DNA follows: TGCGCCAGCAGCTTGGACGGTAGCACAGATACGCAGTATTTT.

This rearrangement joins TRBV15 to TRBJ1-2, with D possibly TRBD1 on 6 matching bases. The CDR3 has 20 residues. V dropped 1 base and J dropped 4 bases, with 28 bases sitting between them. In germline, CDR1 is LNHNV, CDR2 YYDKDF (reference sequence). This CDR3 is CATSRGNNPGVLRRGYGYTF. DNA for the CDR3: TGTGCCACCAGCAGAGGCAACAATCCAGGGGTCTTAAGGCGAGGCTATGGCTACACCTTC.

The chain uses TRBV5-4 and TRBJ2-1, with 9 bases aligning to TRBD1. Trimming cost V 3 bases and J 9 bases; bases outside gene matches: 10. This CDR3 is 15 amino acids long. Germline V gene lookup returns CDR1 SGHNT and CDR2 YYREEE (reference sequence). CDR3 DNA sequence: TGTGCCAGCAGCTCACCGGGACAGGGAGTCGGTGAGCAGTTCTTC. Translation: CASSSPGQGVGEQFF.

The chain is built from TRBV5-1 and TRBJ1-1, with no clear D. The CDR3 extends over 13 amino acids. Germline lookup yields CDR1 SGHRS and CDR2 YFSETQ. V lost 0 bases and J 6 bases, leaving 9 bases between the germline ends. The CDR3 DNA reads as TGCGCCAGCAGCTTGGGAAGAGTACCTGAAGCTTTCTTT. This codes for CASSLGRVPEAFF. Looking up the rest from reference TRBV5-1 and TRBJ1-1 gives the full variable domain: KAGVTQTPRYLIKTRGQQVTLSCSPISGHRSVSWYQQTPGQGLQFLFEYFSETQRNKGNFPGRFSGRQFSNSRSEMNVSTLELGDSALYLCASSLGRVPEAFFGQGTRLTVV.

In its sample, this clone is medium-sized. V is TRBV15 and J is TRBJ2-1; 10 nucleotides align to TRBD1. The junction had 7 bases not matched to a gene; V was cut back by 4 bases and J by 7 bases. The CDR3 extends over 15 amino acids. From germline, CDR1 is LNHNV and CDR2 YYDKDF (reference sequence). The CDR3 sequence is CATSTGQGISNEQFF. CDR3 DNA: TGTGCCACCAGCACGGGACAGGGGATATCAAATGAGCAGTTCTTC.

Only one count was recorded for this clone. The V and J genes are TRBV7-9 and TRBJ1-1, with 8 bases that match TRBD1. The CDR3 extends over 14 amino acids. J was trimmed by 5 bases and V by 8 bases; bases with no gene match: 10. Germline CDR1 reads SEHNR; CDR2 reads FQNEAQ (reference sequence). CDR3 residues: CASAISGGYTEAFF. CDR3 DNA sequence: TGTGCCAGCGCTATTTCAGGGGGCTATACTGAAGCTTTCTTT.